The clone carrying this T cell receptor beta chain has a handful of counts. What it binds is not known. The data originate from a study of T-cell memory formation after mild COVID-19. The TCR alpha and TCR beta cDNA libraries, bearing sample barcodes and UMIs, were generated by 5'RACE using constant-segment primers. In TCRdb, the 5' RACE reads were re-called with MiXCR into one record per CDR3 protein. The sample has roughly 170,000 distinct CDR3 sequences, less than 20% seen once. Germline values: CDR1 SGHTA, CDR2 FQGNSA. J lost 1 base, V lost 1 base, and 6 bases had no gene match. CDR3 length equals 16 residues. Study-level findings and limits: While clones contracting from day 15 to 85 were balanced between CD4 and CD8, later expanders leaned CD4+. Confirmation was lacking for SARS-CoV-2 specificity of second-wave clones that peaked on day 37. The main location of contracting CD4+ clones was CM and EM, and that of contracting CD8+ clones was EMRA.

Material for sequencing was PBMCs or a T cell subset sorted from them (not recorded which). This rearrangement joins TRBV7-2 to TRBJ1-1; TRBD1 matches at 7 bases. This receptor was obtained from a man aged 18 to 30 who had mild COVID-19 (a few samples of this study predate the infection). Cell type and time point are not known. The DNA for the CDR3 is TGTGCCAGCAGCTTAGTTATCAGGACAGGGAACACTGAAGCTTTCTTT. As protein: CASSLVIRTGNTEAFF.